The present T cell receptor beta chain was sequenced within a study of post-analysis software for immune sequencing data. Study observations and caveats: The study found TRBV5-6, TRBV5-1 and TRBV20-1 among five or six TRBV segments more frequent in patients than controls.

This CDR3 contains 16 residues. V lost 0 bases to trimming and J lost 6 bases, with 18 bases between them. Germline CDR1 is SGDLS and CDR2 is YYNGEE. A note on this clonotype: The target antigen is unknown.

Included in the TCR beta cDNA libraries were unique molecular identifiers. MiXCR, run by TCRdb on the PCR reads, gives a single entry per CDR3 protein. This table holds 750,000 to 950,000 distinct CDR3 sequences, about 50% found once. The rearrangement links TRBV9 to TRBJ1-2; TRBD1 is a possible D gene (5 bases). The clonotype was recovered from a girl between 10 and 17 years old with multiple sclerosis. The source material was blood. CDR3 sequence: CASSVEGFRAWDGYTF. DNA of the CDR3: TGTGCCAGCAGCGTAGAGGGGTTCAGGGCCTGGGATGGCTACACCTTC.